The 32 T cell receptor beta chains presented below share a single source sample, sequenced in a study of regulatory T cells in long-lasting Graves disease. Combining iRepertoire HTBI primers with Arm-PCR of CDR3 regions, the authors built TCR beta libraries. Via MiXCR, TCRdb re-called the multiplex PCR reads, giving one row per CDR3 protein. This sample yields some 470,000 distinct CDR3 sequences, of which about 22% are seen a single time; roughly 7.1% belongs to the top ten. The time point here: persistent/refractory GD, antithyroid drugs over 5 years with positive TRAb. Preparation of the TCR library used RNA extracted from PBMCs. Material: peripheral blood mononuclear cells (PBMCs), obtained when the disease was refractory, from a patient treated with antithyroid drugs. These receptors were taken from a female donor with Graves disease.

This clonotype was seen ten or more times. This chain joins TRBV6-1 and TRBJ2-7; 9 bases line up with TRBD2. This CDR3 has 14 residues. With 7 bases clipped from V and 3 bases from J, the junction kept 7 bases outside the gene matches. Germline V gene data show CDR1 as MNHNS and CDR2 as SASEGT. For the CDR3, the DNA is TGTGCCAGCACCCGGGCTAGCGGGAACTACGAGCAGTACTTC. The encoded protein is CASTRASGNYEQYF.

The table lists this clonotype with many counts. The V call is TRBV7-6, the J call TRBJ1-1; D gene unclear. Germline CDR1 SGHVS, CDR2 FNYEAQ. There are 13 residues in the CDR3. Trimming stripped 2 bases from V and 2 bases from J, with 6 bases between. CDR3 amino acids: CASSLWENTEAFF. The DNA for the CDR3 is TGTGCCAGCAGCTTATGGGAAAACACTGAAGCTTTCTTT.

Note on this clonotype: Given a much more abundant clone one base away, this may be a read error. V gene TRBV6-2 or TRBV6-3 combines with J gene TRBJ2-2, with D maybe TRBD1 (6 bases). The CDR3 covers 19 residues. Germline-derived CDR1 and CDR2 are MNHEY and SVGEGT. The CDR3: CASSYSYYFRTANAGELFF. The CDR3 bases are TGTGCCAGCAGTTACTCCTATTACTTCAGGACAGCGAACGCCGGGGAGCTGTTTTTT.

The table lists this clonotype with a few counts. This chain joins TRBV20-1 and TRBJ1-5; tentative D call: TRBD1 (5 bases). Trimming pared 5 bases from V and 0 bases from J, leaving 11 bases between. CDR3 length equals 14 residues. The germline gives CDR1 DFQATT, CDR2 SNEGSKA (reference sequence). The CDR3 sequence is CSAYQGYSNQPQHF. The CDR3 DNA reads TGCAGTGCTTATCAGGGATATAGCAATCAGCCCCAGCATTTT.

The sample holds a few counts of this clonotype. V usage is TRBV6-1 and J usage is TRBJ2-6; no clear D gene. V lost 6 bases and J 0 bases, leaving 9 bases between the germline ends. CDR1 is MNHNS, CDR2 SASEGT, per germline. CDR3 size: 15 residues. For the CDR3, the DNA is TGTGCCAGCAGCTCCAGTTTCTCTGGGGCCAACGTCCTGACTTTC. Amino acids: CASSSSFSGANVLTF.

This clonotype was seen repeatedly, ten times or more. Compared with germline, one end of the junction differs, possibly owing to a read error. The chain couples TRBV28 to TRBJ2-5; perhaps TRBD1 as D (7 bases). The CDR3 runs to 12 residues. The V gene's germline CDR1 is MDHEN and CDR2 SYDVKM. The CDR3 reads CASSWGRDSTHF. DNA for the CDR3: TGTGCCAGCAGTTGGGGGCGGGACAGCACGCACTTC.

This clonotype has just one count. The chain employs TRBV28 and TRBJ2-1; TRBD1 might be the D (5 bases). The CDR3 contains 13 residues. V lost 3 bases and J lost 13, with 16 bases in between. The germline V gene encodes CDR1 MDHEN and CDR2 SYDVKM. DNA of the CDR3: TGTGCCAGCAGTTTGGCGCAGGGTCTTGGACAGTTCTTC. Residues: CASSLAQGLGQFF. Filled out from reference TRBV28 and TRBJ2-1, the complete variable domain reads DVKVTQSSRYLVKRTGEKVFLECVQDMDHENMFWYRQDPGLGLRLIYFSYDVKMKEKGDIPEGYSVSREKKERFSLILESASTNQTSMYLCASSLAQGLGQFFGPGTRLTVL.

V usage is TRBV12-3 or TRBV12-4 and J usage is TRBJ2-3, with 8 bases aligning to TRBD1. The V gene end was trimmed by 6 bases and the J gene end by 0 bases; junction bases not matched to a gene: 11. The CDR3 contains 17 residues. The CDR3 region has the DNA TGTGCCAGCAGGCCAGACGGACAGGGAGAAAGCACAGATACGCAGTATTTT. Translation: CASRPDGQGESTDTQYF.

This chain links TRBV28 with TRBJ2-2, with TRBD2 matching over 7 bases. V lost 7 bases, J lost 5 bases, and 13 bases stayed unmatched. CDR1 and CDR2 from the germline V gene are MDHEN and SYDVKM. This CDR3 has 16 residues. The CDR3, as DNA: TGTGCCAGCAACGAGTCGGGAGGAACGGGTACCGGGGAGCTGTTTTTT. It yields the protein CASNESGGTGTGELFF.

The chain links TRBV5-1 to TRBJ1-1; 8 positions match TRBD1. The V and J ends lost 9 bases and 0 bases, in that order; junction bases with no gene match: 10. The CDR3 totals 15 residues. Germline lookup yields CDR1 SGHRS and CDR2 YFSETQ. The CDR3 reads CATATGATVNTEAFF. DNA for the CDR3: TGCGCCACCGCGACAGGGGCGACCGTGAACACTGAAGCTTTCTTT.

This clonotype showed up just a few times. J is TRBJ1-2 and V is TRBV5-6; perhaps TRBD1 as D (5 bases). CDR1 and CDR2 from the germline V gene are SGHDT and YYEEEE. Between the trimmed V and J ends, which lost 3 bases and 0 bases, there was a span of 9 bases. This CDR3 has 14 residues. The CDR3: CASSSGGTNYGYTF. The CDR3 bases are TGTGCCAGCAGCTCGGGGGGGACTAACTATGGCTACACCTTC. The full variable domain, in which reference TRBV5-6 and TRBJ1-2 provide the parts outside the CDR3, is DAGVTQSPTHLIKTRGQQVTLRCSPKSGHDTVSWYQQALGQGPQFIFQYYEEEERQRGNFPDRFSGHQFPNYSSELNVNALLLGDSALYLCASSSGGTNYGYTFGSGTRLTVV.

This clonotype occurred many times. The rearrangement joins TRBV5-6 to TRBJ1-1; D is uncertain. V lost 1 base and J 1 base, leaving 11 bases between the germline ends. Germline V lookup: CDR1 SGHDT, CDR2 YYEEEE. The CDR3 sequence is 15 residues long. The CDR3 is CASSLFGQENTEAFF. DNA of the CDR3: TGTGCCAGCAGCTTGTTTGGGCAGGAGAACACTGAAGCTTTCTTT.

Points on this clonotype: A far larger clone is off by one base, so a read error is likely. The chain couples TRBV6-2 or TRBV6-3 to TRBJ1-1; D ambiguous. The CDR3 covers 14 residues. Germline CDR1 reads MNHEY; CDR2 reads SVGEGT. The CDR3: CASSEVGVNTDAFF. The CDR3 DNA follows: TGTGCCAGCAGTGAAGTCGGGGTGAACACTGATGCTTTCTTT.

This clonotype showed up many times. The chain links TRBV12-3 or TRBV12-4 to TRBJ1-1; perhaps TRBD1 as D (6 bases). Trimming took off 6 bases at V and 7 bases at J, with 15 bases between the two ends. The CDR3 sequence is 13 residues long. This CDR3 is CASSRTQQGEAFF. The CDR3 DNA reads TGTGCCAGCAGCCGAACCCAACAGGGTGAAGCTTTCTTT.

The V gene is TRBV2, the J gene TRBJ2-1, with a weak D call TRBD1 (5 bases). Germline V lookup: CDR1 SNHLY, CDR2 FYNNEI. CDR3 length: 13 amino acids. Trimming took 6 bases from V and 3 from J, leaving 9 bases between them. The CDR3 DNA is TGTGCCAGCAGCACAGGCCGCTACAATGAGCAGTTCTTC. It yields the protein CASSTGRYNEQFF.

This clonotype was observed at least ten times. The rearrangement joins TRBV12-3 or TRBV12-4 to TRBJ2-7; D is uncertain. CDR3 size: 12 residues. V lost 7 bases to trimming and J lost 6 bases, with 13 bases between them. The CDR3 nucleotides are TGTGCCAGCACTCAAGCCCTTAGCGAGCAGTACTTC. This encodes CASTQALSEQYF.

CDR3 sequence reads: CASRDMDSTDTQYF. For the CDR3, the DNA is TGTGCCAGCAGGGACATGGATAGCACAGATACGCAGTATTTT. The rearrangement joins TRBV12-3 or TRBV12-4 to TRBJ2-3, with D perhaps matching TRBD1 (5 bases). The CDR3 runs to 14 residues. V lost 6 bases and J lost 0, with 10 bases in between.

This clonotype was counted a few times. The chain combines TRBV20-1 with TRBJ1-2; TRBD1 might be the D (5 bases). Germline lookup yields CDR1 DFQATT and CDR2 SNEGSKA (reference sequence). CDR3 length: 14 amino acids. V shed 6 bases and J shed 2 bases, with 16 bases lying between them. CDR3 in DNA: TGCAGTGCCAGAACGTTGGGGCGGAACTATGGCTACACCTTC. Its translation is CSARTLGRNYGYTF.

In its sample, this clonotype was seen a few times. V is TRBV2 and J is TRBJ2-3; D is unclear. Trimming took 5 bases from V and 0 from J, leaving 12 bases between them. This CDR3 comprises 15 residues. The germline CDR1 and CDR2 sequences are SNHLY and FYNNEI. DNA for the CDR3: TGTGCCAGCAGTTTAGCAGGCACTAGCACAGATACGCAGTATTTT. It is translated as CASSLAGTSTDTQYF. Full variable domain (remainder filled in from reference TRBV2 and TRBJ2-3): EPEVTQTPSHQVTQMGQEVILRCVPISNHLYFYWYRQILGQKVEFLVSFYNNEISEKSEIFDDQFSVERPDGSNFTLKIRSTKLEDSAMYFCASSLAGTSTDTQYFGPGTRLTVL.

This chain connects TRBV29-1 to TRBJ2-7, with D perhaps matching TRBD1 (6 bases). V dropped 1 base and J dropped 3 bases, with 16 bases sitting between them. The CDR3 extends over 15 amino acids. The V gene's germline CDR1 is SQVTM and CDR2 ANQGSEA. CDR3 nucleotides: TGCAGCGTTGAAGGGGGTCAGGGGCTGAACTACGAGCAGTACTTC. It yields the protein CSVEGGQGLNYEQYF.

This clonotype was observed at least ten times. J is TRBJ2-2 and V is TRBV6-5, with D possibly being TRBD2 (7 bases). Germline V gene data show CDR1 as MNHEY and CDR2 as SVGAGI. V was clipped by 4 bases and J by 7 bases, with 19 bases between them. The length of the CDR3 is 16 residues. The CDR3, as DNA: TGTGCCAGCAGTTCCAAGGGGGGGGCCGTTGACGGGGAGCTGTTTTTT. It codes for CASSSKGGAVDGELFF.

A single count supports this clonotype. Since a much larger clone is just one base distant, this may be a read error. The chain combines TRBV11-3 with TRBJ2-7, with D tentatively TRBD1 or TRBD2 (5 bases each). The germline V gene has CDR1 SGHNT and CDR2 YENEEA. The CDR3 has 14 amino acids. CDR3 in amino acids: CASSQQQDSYERYF. The DNA of the CDR3 is TGTGCCAGCAGCCAACAACAGGACTCCTACGAGCGGTACTTC.

This rearrangement joins TRBV28 to TRBJ2-5; 10 bases agree with TRBD2. The DNA end is more similar to TRBJ2-1, so the J call may be wrong. Germline V CDR1 and CDR2: MDHEN, SYDVKM. The CDR3 runs 15 residues. The CDR3 coding sequence is TGTGCCAGCACCCCTGGGGCTAGCGGGAGCAATGAGCAGTTCTTC. Translating gives CASTPGASGSNEQFF.

The sample holds a few counts of this clonotype. The rearrangement joins TRBV7-9 to TRBJ1-2; no reliable D call. V lost 5 bases, J lost 2 bases, and 12 bases lay in between. The CDR3 totals 14 residues. Germline V CDR1 and CDR2: SEHNR, FQNEAQ (reference sequence). The CDR3 sequence is CASSPGAVNYGYTF. CDR3 DNA: TGTGCCAGCAGCCCCGGCGCAGTAAACTATGGCTACACCTTC.

This clonotype was observed at least ten times. The rearrangement joins TRBV2 to TRBJ1-6; no clear D gene. With 2 bases removed from V and 6 bases from J, the gap between germline ends came to 5 bases. From germline, CDR1 is SNHLY and CDR2 FYNNEI. The CDR3 consists of 13 residues. In DNA, the CDR3 is TGTGCCAGCAGTGAACAGATTAATTCACCCCTCCACTTT. The encoded protein is CASSEQINSPLHF.

This clonotype was counted between two and nine times. This sequence joins TRBV7-9 and TRBJ1-1; D is ambiguous. V was shortened by 3 bases and J by 1 base, with 12 bases between the two germline ends. This CDR3 comprises 15 residues. Germline assignment: CDR1 SEHNR and CDR2 FQNEAQ (reference sequence). The CDR3 here is CASSLGSLGNTEAFF. For the CDR3, the DNA is TGTGCCAGCAGCTTGGGGAGTTTGGGGAACACTGAAGCTTTCTTT.

This clonotype occurred many times. V gene TRBV20-1 combines with J gene TRBJ2-7, with TRBD2 matching 13 bases. CDR3 length: 16 amino acids. Germline V gives CDR1 DFQATT, CDR2 SNEGSKA (reference sequence). Trimming removed 5 bases from V and 3 bases from J; junction bases left unmatched: 10. CDR3: CSAVPTSGRALYEQYF. In DNA form, the CDR3 reads TGCAGTGCTGTCCCAACTAGCGGGAGGGCCCTCTACGAGCAGTACTTC.

This clonotype was found many times. This chain uses TRBV6-5 with TRBJ2-7, with 8 bases matching TRBD1. The trim removed 2 bases at V and 3 bases at J, leaving 6 bases unmatched. CDR1 and CDR2 from the germline V gene are MNHEY and SVGAGI. The length of the CDR3 is 15 residues. The CDR3 bases are TGTGCCAGCAGTTACCCCAGGGGACAGGACTACGAGCAGTACTTC. Translation: CASSYPRGQDYEQYF.

This rearrangement joins TRBV27 to TRBJ2-5, with 7 positions matching TRBD1. V trimming: 4 bases; J trimming: 5 bases; junction bases outside the gene matches: 13. Per the germline V gene, CDR1 is MNHEY and CDR2 is SMNVEV (reference sequence). This CDR3 comprises 16 residues. CDR3 residues: CASSSRERGRRETQYF. CDR3 coding DNA: TGTGCCAGCAGTTCAAGAGAAAGGGGGCGGCGGGAGACCCAGTACTTC.

With regard to this clonotype: The junction shows a germline mismatch at one end, possibly a read error. The gene calls are TRBV11-2 and TRBJ2-7, with D perhaps TRBD2 (5 bases). CDR1 and CDR2 (germline): SGHAT, FQNNGV. This CDR3 comprises 14 residues. The CDR3 DNA reads TGTGCCAGCAGCTTCTCGCGGGTCTCCTGCGAGCAGTACTTC. Translated, it gives CASSFSRVSCEQYF.

Worth noting for this clonotype: A clone one base away is much larger, so this may be a read error. This chain joins TRBV6-1 and TRBJ1-2; weak D call: TRBD1 (5 bases). Trimming took off 5 bases at V and 2 bases at J, with 12 bases between the two ends. Per the germline V gene, CDR1 is MNHNS and CDR2 is SASEGT. The CDR3 has 14 residues. The CDR3 DNA reads as TGTGCCAGCAGTCACGATGGGGGAAACTATGGCTACACCTTC. This translates into CASSHDGGNYGYTF.

The chain is built from TRBV29-1 and TRBJ1-2, with D possibly being TRBD1 (5 bases). Germline V CDR1 and CDR2: SQVTM, ANQGSEA. The CDR3 is 13 residues long. V was shortened by 4 bases and J by 0 bases, with 9 bases between the two germline ends. In DNA, the CDR3 is TGCAGCGTTGTTGACAGCTCTAACTATGGCTACACCTTC. This codes for CSVVDSSNYGYTF. Together with reference TRBV29-1 and TRBJ1-2, the CDR3 gives the full variable domain: SAVISQKPSRDICQRGTSLTIQCQVDSQVTMMFWYRQQPGQSLTLIATANQGSEATYESGFVIDKFPISRPNLTFSTLTVSNMSPEDSSIYLCSVVDSSNYGYTFGSGTRLTVV.